Listed below are T cell receptor beta chains from one sample, sequenced in a study of cytomegalovirus exposure and HLA in healthy donors. The method was immunoSEQ multiplex PCR; TCRdb's version includes in-frame clones alone and lacks a portion of them. The data show 150,000 to 200,000 clones, around two thirds seen once. Specimen: PBMCs. Source of these receptors: a man in his thirties or forties in good health and CMV-seropositive. Both conserved end residues are part of each CDR3. The D gene is left open where the match is weak. Not all rows give a size; the values are once, few, many and, for expanded clones, a class.

TRBJ1-4	TRBD1	TRBV4-1	once	CASSQTGAGTNEKLFF	TGCGCCAGCAGCCAAACAGGGGCGGGAACTAATGAAAAACTGTTTTTT
TRBJ2-7	NA	TRBV28	NA	CASSLPIQGSNYEQYF	TGTGCCAGCAGTTTACCAATACAGGGCTCAAACTACGAGCAGTACTTC
TRBJ2-5	NA	TRBV4-1	NA	CASSQDVYIGETQYF	TGCGCCAGCAGCCAAGACGTATACATCGGGGAGACCCAGTACTTC
TRBJ1-5	TRBD1	TRBV19	few	CASRQDRGSNQPQHF	TGTGCCAGTAGACAGGACAGGGGTAGCAATCAGCCCCAGCATTTT
TRBJ2-5	NA	TRBV19	NA	CATRSGGGSQETQYF	TGTGCCACCAGATCGGGAGGGGGCTCTCAAGAGACCCAGTACTTC
TRBJ2-7	NA	TRBV18	NA	CASSPRPPQGSGEQYF	TGTGCCAGCTCACCGCGGCCTCCCCAGGGATCAGGCGAGCAGTACTTC
TRBJ2-7	NA	TRBV5-5	few	CASSVLQGWYEQYF	TGTGCCAGCAGCGTACTACAGGGATGGTACGAGCAGTACTTC
TRBJ2-1	TRBD2	TRBV28	NA	CASSFVAGVRNEQFF	TGTGCCAGCAGTTTTGTAGCGGGAGTACGCAATGAGCAGTTCTTC
TRBJ1-1	TRBD1	TRBV10-3	few	CAISGKPPGQVGTEAFF	TGTGCCATCAGTGGCAAACCACCGGGACAGGTGGGCACTGAAGCTTTCTTT
TRBJ2-7	TRBD1	TRBV29-1	NA	CSATGQGIAYEQYF	TGCAGCGCCACAGGACAGGGTATTGCCTACGAGCAGTACTTC